This TCR beta chain appears in the sequencing data of a study of blood T cell repertoires in COVID-19. Study in general: Italy, Spain and the United States were the sources of the convalescent and acute COVID-19 samples. PBMCs, B-cell-depleted T cells, or T cells were the source of the cDNA or gDNA that made up the material.

Original methodology: How many nucleated cells were present was estimated from reference gene primer amplification. TCRdb's copy holds only in-frame clones and misses some; the assay was immunoSEQ multiplex PCR. The V and J calls and clone size are taken from that table; D and trimming were inferred from the DNA. The table lists around 200,000 clones, roughly nine tenths of them singletons. Sequencing input: peripheral blood. This clonotype was sampled from a man aged 25-45 years with acute or convalescent COVID-19.

The CDR3 nucleotides read TGTGCCAGCAGTGCCTCGACCGGGGGGACGTCATACCAGCCCCAGCATTTT. Translation: CASSASTGGTSYQPQHF. The rearrangement uses TRBV25-1 and TRBJ1-5, with D maybe TRBD1 (5 bases). Germline values: CDR1 MGHDK, CDR2 SYGVNS. This CDR3 contains 17 residues. The V and J ends lost 4 bases and 7 bases respectively, with 23 bases between them.